One and the same sample provided the 26 T cell receptor beta chains below, sequenced in a study of blood T cell repertoires in COVID-19. The assay was immunoSEQ multiplex PCR, and TCRdb's table has in-frame clones only and misses some. This sample has fewer than 75,000 clones, with roughly 86% found just once. Sequences were obtained from peripheral blood. Every receptor here comes from a man aged 55 to 70 with active or convalescent COVID-19.

The rearrangement links TRBV11-2 to TRBJ1-2; 8 positions match TRBD1. Germline trimming cut 4 bases from V and 8 bases from J; bases unmatched to any gene: 15. Germline values: CDR1 SGHAT, CDR2 FQNNGV. CDR3 length: 16 residues. The CDR3 loop is CASSSARDRPYFGYTF. For the CDR3, the DNA is TGTGCCAGCAGCTCCGCCCGGGACAGGCCCTACTTCGGCTACACCTTC.

The rearrangement joins TRBV4-1 to TRBJ2-7; D may be TRBD2 (5 bases). V lost 0 bases and J lost 0, with 24 bases in between. Germline V gives CDR1 MGHRA, CDR2 YSYEKL. This CDR3 is built from 20 residues. The CDR3 DNA follows: TGCGCCAGCAGCCAAGAACCGCCCTTGGGGAGCGCTGATCCCTCCTACGAGCAGTACTTC. Its translation: CASSQEPPLGSADPSYEQYF.

The V call is TRBV19, the J call TRBJ2-2; TRBD2 matches 13 bases. This CDR3 region has 20 residues. Germline V gene sequence: CDR1 LNHDA, CDR2 SQIVND (reference sequence). The V gene end was trimmed by 0 bases and the J gene end by 6 bases; junction bases not matched to a gene: 13. Written as DNA, the CDR3 is TGTGCCAGTAGTATAGACGCTCCGGGACTAGCGGGGCTCGGGGCCGGGGAGCTGTTTTTT. It specifies CASSIDAPGLAGLGAGELFF.

The chain recombines TRBV5-1 with TRBJ2-7; 8 bases align to TRBD1. This CDR3 is built from 17 residues. Germline CDR1 and CDR2: SGHRS and YFSETQ. V lost 2 bases and J lost 0; bases outside the gene matches: 10. Written as DNA, the CDR3 is TGCGCCAGCAGCTTTGGGGGGACAGGATCTAGCTCCTACGAGCAGTACTTC. Its protein product is CASSFGGTGSSSYEQYF.

The rearrangement joins TRBV4-3 to TRBJ2-2, with D tentatively TRBD1 (5 bases). The CDR3 extends over 14 amino acids. Trimming stripped 3 bases from V and 2 bases from J, with 7 bases between. Germline CDR1 is LGHNA and CDR2 is YSLEER. The CDR3 region is CASSQDINTGELFF. In nucleotides, the CDR3 is TGCGCCAGCAGCCAGGACATTAACACCGGGGAGCTGTTTTTT.

V gene TRBV5-4 combines with J gene TRBJ1-1; D is ambiguous. V was clipped by 2 bases and J by 4 bases, with 12 bases between them. CDR3 size: 14 residues. Germline V gene lookup returns CDR1 SGHNT and CDR2 YYREEE (reference sequence). CDR3 sequence (DNA): TGTGCCAGCAGCTTACCACGGGAGGGCACTGAAGCTTTCTTT. Translated: CASSLPREGTEAFF.

The chain couples TRBV9 to TRBJ1-2; no firm D call. Deletions cut 3 bases from V and 5 bases from J, with 20 bases between. Germline loops: CDR1 SGDLS, CDR2 YYNGEE. The length of the CDR3 is 16 residues. The CDR3 spells CASSASNSRSGYGYTF. CDR3 bases: TGTGCCAGCAGCGCCAGCAACAGCCGAAGTGGGTATGGCTACACCTTC.

This clone was found a few times. This rearrangement joins TRBV6-2 or TRBV6-3 to TRBJ1-2; TRBD1 aligns across 7 bases. The CDR3 sequence is 14 residues long. The V gene's germline CDR1 is MNHEY and CDR2 SVGEGT. The junction had 4 bases not matched to a gene; V was cut back by 2 bases and J by 4 bases. The CDR3 loop is CASSYRGRTYGYTF. DNA for the CDR3: TGTGCCAGCAGTTACAGGGGGCGCACCTATGGCTACACCTTC.

This clone showed up just a few times. This rearrangement joins TRBV6-5 to TRBJ1-4; D call uncertain. The CDR3 spans 11 residues. The V gene's germline CDR1 is MNHEY and CDR2 SVGAGI. Trimming took off 4 bases at V and 10 bases at J, with 7 bases between the two ends. CDR3 in DNA: TGTGCCAGCAGTTTTGCGGGAAAACTGTTTTTT. Its translation is CASSFAGKLFF.

The chain recombines TRBV9 with TRBJ2-1; 9 bases align to TRBD1. Germline CDR1 SGDLS, CDR2 YYNGEE. V lost 3 bases to trimming and J lost 4 bases; unmatched junction nucleotides: 5. The CDR3 consists of 15 residues. CDR3 amino acids: CASSASGQGYNEQFF. As DNA, the CDR3 is TGTGCCAGCAGCGCCTCGGGACAGGGATACAATGAGCAGTTCTTC.

The genes are TRBV5-4 and TRBJ1-2, with TRBD1 matching 8 bases. V shed 0 bases, J shed 8 bases, and the junction held 9 bases outside the gene matches. Looked up from germline, CDR1 is SGHNT and CDR2 is YYREEE (reference sequence). CDR3 length: 15 residues. The CDR3 DNA is TGTGCCAGCAGCTTGGGGGGATGGACAGGGACGGGCTACACCTTC. Amino acids: CASSLGGWTGTGYTF.

This clone occurred a few times. This chain joins TRBV6-2 or TRBV6-3 and TRBJ1-6; 7 bases align to TRBD1. Germline V CDR1 and CDR2: MNHEY, SVGEGT. V lost 2 bases and J lost 4; bases outside the gene matches: 8. The CDR3 is 17 residues long. CDR3 nucleotides: TGTGCCAGCAGTTACCCACAGGGGCGCCAATATAATTCACCCCTCCACTTT. This encodes CASSYPQGRQYNSPLHF.

The chain carries TRBV19 and TRBJ1-2; D gene ambiguous. CDR1 and CDR2 (germline): LNHDA, SQIVND (reference sequence). V lost 3 bases, J lost 1 base, and 9 bases lay in between. The CDR3 extends over 14 amino acids. The CDR3 nucleotides read TGTGCCAGTAGTATCGGGTTCGGTAACTATGGCTACACCTTC. As protein: CASSIGFGNYGYTF.

The chain couples TRBV2 to TRBJ1-2; 7 bases are a match to TRBD1. The length of the CDR3 is 16 residues. Germline loops: CDR1 SNHLY, CDR2 FYNNEI. Trimming removed 7 bases from V and 3 bases from J; junction bases left unmatched: 14. The CDR3 DNA is TGTGCCAGCACCGATCCAGGGGGGCGAGGCTACTATGGCTACACCTTC. It encodes CASTDPGGRGYYGYTF.

CDR3 protein: CASRRGQDSYEQYF. CDR3 in DNA: TGCGCCAGCAGGAGGGGACAGGACTCCTACGAGCAGTACTTC. This chain connects TRBV5-1 to TRBJ2-7; TRBD1 aligns across 8 bases. Germline-derived CDR1 and CDR2 are SGHRS and YFSETQ. CDR3 size: 14 residues. J was trimmed by 0 bases and V by 5 bases; bases with no gene match: 4. Full variable domain (rest looked up from reference TRBV5-1 and TRBJ2-7): KAGVTQTPRYLIKTRGQQVTLSCSPISGHRSVSWYQQTPGQGLQFLFEYFSETQRNKGNFPGRFSGRQFSNSRSEMNVSTLELGDSALYLCASRRGQDSYEQYFGPGTRLTVT.

The rearrangement links TRBV5-1 to TRBJ1-5; TRBD1 aligns across 7 bases. The length of the CDR3 is 14 residues. Germline values: CDR1 SGHRS, CDR2 YFSETQ. Trimming took 2 bases from V and 6 from J; bases not matched to a gene: 5. The CDR3 loop is CASSFTGDGQPQHF. The DNA for the CDR3 is TGCGCCAGCAGCTTTACAGGGGATGGTCAGCCCCAGCATTTT. The full variable domain, completed using reference TRBV5-1 and TRBJ1-5, is KAGVTQTPRYLIKTRGQQVTLSCSPISGHRSVSWYQQTPGQGLQFLFEYFSETQRNKGNFPGRFSGRQFSNSRSEMNVSTLELGDSALYLCASSFTGDGQPQHFGDGTRLSIL.

This clone came up a few times. The V call is TRBV3-1 (or the pseudogene TRBV3-2), the J call TRBJ2-7, with a weak D call TRBD1 (5 bases). This CDR3 comprises 13 residues. Germline assignment: CDR1 LGHDT and CDR2 YNNKEL (reference sequence). The V and J ends lost 6 bases and 6 bases respectively, with 15 bases between them. The CDR3 region is CASSRIRASEQYF. CDR3 DNA sequence: TGTGCCAGCAGTAGGATCAGGGCCTCCGAGCAGTACTTC.

The V and J genes are TRBV7-2 and TRBJ1-5; D is perhaps TRBD1 (6 bases). Trimming removed 1 base at V and 6 bases at J, with 13 bases between. The CDR3 runs 15 residues. Per the germline V gene, CDR1 is SGHTA and CDR2 is FQGNSA. CDR3 region: CASSLESRGGQPQHF. The CDR3 coding sequence is TGTGCCAGCAGCTTAGAATCCAGGGGTGGTCAGCCCCAGCATTTT.

The rearrangement uses TRBV10-3 and TRBJ2-7; TRBD1 matches 9 bases. The germline gives CDR1 ENHRY, CDR2 SYGVKD. V trimming: 4 bases; J trimming: 2 bases; junction bases outside the gene matches: 3. The CDR3 has 14 residues. The CDR3 DNA sequence: TGTGCCATCAGTGGGGGACAGGGTGCCTACGAGCAGTACTTC. Its protein is CAISGGQGAYEQYF.

The chain is built from TRBV7-3 and TRBJ1-1, with D unresolved. Trimming shortened V by 3 bases and J by 1 base, and 6 bases separated the two germline ends. The CDR3 extends over 13 amino acids. Germline V gene lookup returns CDR1 SGHTA and CDR2 FQGTGA. The CDR3 DNA reads TGTGCCAGCAGCTTCCAGAAGAACACTGAAGCTTTCTTT. It is translated as CASSFQKNTEAFF.

This clone occurred once. The chain has TRBV7-8 and TRBJ1-2, with D perhaps TRBD1 (5 bases). The CDR3 runs to 14 residues. Between the trimmed V and J ends, which lost 5 bases and 0 bases, there was a span of 10 bases. The V gene's germline CDR1 is SGHVS and CDR2 FQNEAQ. The CDR3, as DNA: TGTGCCAGCAGCCCCAGGGAAACTAACTATGGCTACACCTTC. Its protein product is CASSPRETNYGYTF.

The chain recombines TRBV2 with TRBJ2-2, with a possible D match to TRBD2 (5 bases). Trimming removed 5 bases from V and 1 base from J, with 8 bases in between. CDR3 length: 14 amino acids. Germline values: CDR1 SNHLY, CDR2 FYNNEI. The CDR3 region is CASSQDWNTGELFF. The CDR3, as DNA: TGTGCCAGCAGTCAGGACTGGAACACCGGGGAGCTGTTTTTT.

In this sample, this clone turned up a few times. In DNA, the CDR3 is TGCGCCAGCAGCCGCCCTCGAAGCGGGGGCAATGAGCAGTTCTTC. It codes for CASSRPRSGGNEQFF. The genes are TRBV4-1 and TRBJ2-1; 8 nucleotides match TRBD2. Germline V gives CDR1 MGHRA, CDR2 YSYEKL. The CDR3 covers 15 residues. V shed 4 bases and J 6 bases; nucleotides not matched to a gene: 8.

This clone was seen a handful of times. This rearrangement joins TRBV19 to TRBJ1-4; 11 positions match TRBD1. Germline V CDR1 and CDR2: LNHDA, SQIVND (reference sequence). The CDR3 loop spans 17 amino acids. Germline trimming cut 3 bases from V and 8 bases from J; bases unmatched to any gene: 11. In DNA, the CDR3 is TGTGCCAGTAGTATTCAACGAGTGGGACAGGGGGGAGAAAAACTGTTTTTT. This codes for CASSIQRVGQGGEKLFF.

V gene TRBV7-9 combines with J gene TRBJ2-2; 11 bases are shared with TRBD2. The J segment lost 4 bases and the V segment lost 4 bases, leaving 8 bases of the junction unmatched. The CDR3 is 17 residues long. CDR1 is SEHNR, CDR2 FQNEAQ, per germline (reference sequence). The CDR3 DNA reads TGTGCCAGCAGCTCAGCTAGCGGGAGGCGGGGCACCGGGGAGCTGTTTTTT. Protein: CASSSASGRRGTGELFF.

The rearrangement uses TRBV19 and TRBJ2-1, with D maybe TRBD2 (6 bases). The V gene's germline CDR1 is LNHDA and CDR2 SQIVND (reference sequence). The CDR3 is 14 amino acids. Deletions cut 4 bases from V and 2 bases from J, with 9 bases between. The CDR3 region is CASSNIAAYNEQFF. The DNA of the CDR3 is TGTGCCAGTAGTAATATAGCGGCCTACAATGAGCAGTTCTTC. Looking up the rest from reference TRBV19 and TRBJ2-1 gives the full variable domain: DGGITQSPKYLFRKEGQNVTLSCEQNLNHDAMYWYRQDPGQGLRLIYYSQIVNDFQKGDIAEGYSVSREKKESFPLTVTSAQKNPTAFYLCASSNIAAYNEQFFGPGTRLTVL.